This is a list of T cell receptor beta chains from one sample in a study of siplizumab effects on memory and regulatory T cells. Produced via immunoSEQ multiplex PCR; TCRdb's table is partial and in-frame only. Found here are some 97,000 clones, around 90% of them singletons; the top ten hold 2.6%. The sequenced material came from CD4+ T cells sorted from blood. The receptors here all came from a human donor in good health. Some clones in this sample may be carry-over from other donors' samples. Both conserved end residues are trimmed from each CDR3. Each record gives: V gene, CDR3 protein.

V: TRBV7-9
CDR3: ASSFSQGLGGEQY

V: TRBV9
CDR3: ASSPPGGQGLYEQY

V: TRBV6-5
CDR3: ASSLNYRGGNTIY

V: TRBV5-5
CDR3: ASSRGHRGQETQY

V: TRBV5-5
CDR3: ASSLDANQPQH

V: TRBV2
CDR3: ASSEEVGGNQPQH

V: TRBV5-6
CDR3: ASSLGGLAAYEQY

V: TRBV2
CDR3: ASSTLGRDQPQH

V: TRBV20-1
CDR3: SANRDSIQY

V: TRBV28
CDR3: ASRDRGQLLISNQPQH

V: TRBV2
CDR3: ASMSGGGNQPQH

V: TRBV2
CDR3: ASSVLTGNEKLF

V: TRBV5-4
CDR3: ASSLAIGNTGELF

V: TRBV20-1
CDR3: SADRETQY

V: TRBV5-4
CDR3: ASSSNRQGSPLH

V: TRBV28
CDR3: ASSPSGSHYEQY

V: TRBV18
CDR3: ASSQRTGANTEAF

V: TRBV5-6
CDR3: ASSFAGGSTDTQY

V: TRBV14
CDR3: ASSQDRTVYTDTQY

V: TRBV7-8
CDR3: ASSLGQGVYGYT